The 18 T cell receptor beta chains below all came from one sample that was sequenced in a study of CD8+CD57+ T cells in acquired aplastic anemia. TCR beta VDJ and CDR3 were profiled, and genomic DNA was the template. Via MiXCR, TCRdb re-called the reads, giving one row per CDR3 protein. The data contain about 160,000 distinct CDR3 sequences, around 48% of them singletons. Before being chosen for sequencing, patients had shown CD8+CD57+ cell expansion by flow cytometry. Material for sequencing was sorted CD4+, CD8+, or CD8+CD57+ T cells (not recorded which) from PBMCs. The origin of the receptors is a human donor with aplastic anemia.

This sequence joins TRBV10-3 and TRBJ1-2; D gene unclear. V was pared by 4 bases and J by 2 bases, with 11 bases between. This CDR3 region has 14 residues. Looked up from germline, CDR1 is ENHRY and CDR2 is SYGVKD. In nucleotides, the CDR3 is TGTGCCATCAGTGTATCTACGGGGAACTATGGCTACACCTTC. Its translation is CAISVSTGNYGYTF.

As concerns this clonotype: A far larger clone is only one base removed, so a read error is likely. V usage is TRBV7-8 and J usage is TRBJ1-1; D possibly corresponds to TRBD1 (5 bases). The V gene's germline CDR1 is SGHVS and CDR2 FQNEAQ. The CDR3 sequence is 12 residues long. CDR3 sequence: CACSWGGTEAFF. The DNA of the CDR3 is TGTGCCTGCAGCTGGGGCGGTACAGAAGCTTTCTTT.

The chain is built from TRBV4-2 and TRBJ2-1; TRBD2 agrees at 11 bases. V lost 4 bases, J lost 5 bases, and 4 bases stayed unmatched. Germline assignment: CDR1 LGHNA and CDR2 YNFKEQ. The CDR3 consists of 15 residues. Here the CDR3 DNA reads TGTGCCAGCAGCCCAAGACTAGCGGGGAACAATGAGCAGTTCTTC. It specifies CASSPRLAGNNEQFF.

This clonotype was recorded many times. In DNA, the CDR3 is TGTGCCAGTGTGAACGAACACCCCGGGGTTTTGGACAACACCGGGGAGCTGTTTTTT. Translation: CASVNEHPGVLDNTGELFF. The V call is TRBV19, the J call TRBJ2-2; tentative D call: TRBD2 (5 bases). This CDR3 has 19 residues. From germline, CDR1 is LNHDA and CDR2 SQIVND (reference sequence). V was shortened by 8 bases and J by 2 bases, with 27 bases between the two germline ends. The whole variable domain, remainder taken from reference TRBV19 and TRBJ2-2, is DGGITQSPKYLFRKEGQNVTLSCEQNLNHDAMYWYRQDPGQGLRLIYYSQIVNDFQKGDIAEGYSVSREKKESFPLTVTSAQKNPTAFYLCASVNEHPGVLDNTGELFFGEGSRLTVL.

The genes are TRBV30 and TRBJ2-7; the match to TRBD1 covers 7 bases. The CDR3 has 13 amino acids. Looked up from germline, CDR1 is GTSNPN and CDR2 is SVGIG (reference sequence). V gave up 2 bases and J gave up 1 base; unmatched junction bases: 2. In DNA, the CDR3 is TGTGCCTGGAGTCGGGACAGTTCCTACGAGCAGTACTTC. It translates to CAWSRDSSYEQYF.

In its sample, this clonotype was seen a few times. The chain has TRBV25-1 and TRBJ2-3; 7 bases align to TRBD2. Trimming at V came to 2 bases and at J to 3 bases, leaving 2 bases not matched to a gene. The CDR3 runs 14 residues. Germline CDR1 and CDR2: MGHDK and SYGVNS. This chain's CDR3 is CASSEGRDTDTQYF. For the CDR3, the DNA is TGTGCCAGCAGTGAAGGGAGGGATACAGATACGCAGTATTTT.

The V call is TRBV9, the J call TRBJ1-1; D is possibly TRBD1 (5 bases). Trimming removed 4 bases from V and 5 bases from J, with 18 bases in between. CDR1 is SGDLS, CDR2 YYNGEE, per germline. The CDR3 has 15 amino acids. CDR3 bases: TGTGCCAGCAGCCCTCGCACAGGAGGGGAAACTGAAGCTTTCTTT. It translates to CASSPRTGGETEAFF.

This clonotype appeared many times. This chain joins TRBV13 and TRBJ2-7; weak D call: TRBD2 (5 bases). This CDR3 has 16 residues. The germline CDR1 and CDR2 sequences are PRHDT and FYEKMQ (reference sequence). V lost 1 base, J lost 2 bases, and 15 bases lay in between. The CDR3: CASSLEGEGSPYEQYF. The DNA for the CDR3 is TGTGCCAGCAGCTTAGAAGGCGAGGGAAGTCCCTACGAGCAGTACTTC. Using reference TRBV13 and TRBJ2-7 for the parts outside the CDR3, the full variable domain is AAGVIQSPRHLIKEKRETATLKCYPIPRHDTVYWYQQGPGQDPQFLISFYEKMQSDKGSIPDRFSAQQFSDYHSELNMSSLELGDSALYFCASSLEGEGSPYEQYFGPGTRLTVT.

The sample holds one count of this clonotype. This chain uses TRBV24-1 with TRBJ2-2, with D possibly matching TRBD2 (5 bases). The V end was cut by 1 base, the J end by 4 bases, with 12 bases between. Germline V gives CDR1 KGHDR, CDR2 SFDVKD. This CDR3 contains 16 residues. This CDR3 is CATSDLEGRGTGELFF. CDR3 bases: TGTGCCACCAGTGATTTAGAGGGTCGGGGCACCGGGGAGCTGTTTTTT.

This clonotype was seen ten or more times. This chain links TRBV4-3 with TRBJ1-5; the D is unclear. V was trimmed by 0 bases and J by 0 bases, leaving 6 bases between them. The CDR3 runs 15 residues. Germline CDR1 LGHNA, CDR2 YSLEER. The CDR3 is CASSQDRYSNQPQHF. Here the CDR3 DNA reads TGCGCCAGCAGCCAAGATAGATATAGCAATCAGCCCCAGCATTTT.

The V call is TRBV5-1, the J call TRBJ2-7, with a possible D match to TRBD1 (5 bases). V was trimmed by 4 bases and J by 2 bases, leaving 13 bases between them. The CDR3 loop spans 14 amino acids. Germline V gene sequence: CDR1 SGHRS, CDR2 YFSETQ. CDR3 nucleotides: TGCGCCAGCAGCCCCTCGACAGAAACCTACGAGCAGTACTTC. Its protein product is CASSPSTETYEQYF.

This chain links TRBV10-2 with TRBJ2-1; the D is unclear. CDR1 and CDR2 (germline): WSHSY, SAAADI. This CDR3 has 13 amino acids. Trimming cost V 0 bases and J 3 bases, with 3 bases left between them. Here the CDR3 reads CASSESVYNEQFF. DNA for the CDR3: TGCGCCAGCAGTGAGTCAGTCTACAATGAGCAGTTCTTC.

V gene TRBV11-2 combines with J gene TRBJ1-6; D is unclear. Trimming took 0 bases from V and 8 from J, leaving 11 bases between them. CDR3 length: 15 amino acids. Germline assignment: CDR1 SGHAT and CDR2 FQNNGV. As DNA, the CDR3 is TGTGCCAGCAGCTTAGAAGCACAGAAGTATTCACCCCTCCACTTT. This codes for CASSLEAQKYSPLHF.

CDR3 in DNA: TGTGCCAGTAGTAGCGGGAGCCGCCTTTACAATGAGCAGTTCTTC. This encodes CASSSGSRLYNEQFF. The chain links TRBV19 to TRBJ2-1; 7 nucleotides align to TRBD2. With V trimmed by 4 bases and J by 4 bases, 7 bases remained unmatched. Germline V gene lookup returns CDR1 LNHDA and CDR2 SQIVND (reference sequence). This CDR3 spans 15 amino acids. Drawing the rest from reference TRBV19 and TRBJ2-1, the complete variable domain is DGGITQSPKYLFRKEGQNVTLSCEQNLNHDAMYWYRQDPGQGLRLIYYSQIVNDFQKGDIAEGYSVSREKKESFPLTVTSAQKNPTAFYLCASSSGSRLYNEQFFGPGTRLTVL.

The chain recombines TRBV6-5 with TRBJ2-7, with D maybe TRBD1 (6 bases). Germline V CDR1 and CDR2: MNHEY, SVGAGI. This CDR3 is built from 15 residues. The V and J ends lost 3 bases and 2 bases respectively, with 14 bases between them. For the CDR3, the DNA is TGTGCCAGCAGTTATTCAGGGACACGGACCTACGAGCAGTACTTC. Amino acids: CASSYSGTRTYEQYF.

This clonotype has only a few counts. The V and J genes are TRBV19 and TRBJ1-6, with 9 nucleotides matching TRBD1. Germline CDR1 and CDR2: LNHDA and SQIVND (reference sequence). With V trimmed by 5 bases and J by 7 bases, 3 bases remained unmatched. This CDR3 is built from 14 residues. The DNA of the CDR3 is TGTGCCAGTAGTCCCGGGACAGGGAATTCACCCCTCCACTTT. Amino acids: CASSPGTGNSPLHF.

This clonotype came up many times. The V call is TRBV20-1, the J call TRBJ2-7, with 10 bases lining up with TRBD2. The germline V gene has CDR1 DFQATT and CDR2 SNEGSKA (reference sequence). The J segment lost 0 bases and the V segment lost 0 bases, leaving 5 bases of the junction unmatched. The CDR3 is made up of 16 amino acids. The CDR3 DNA reads as TGCAGTGCTAGAGATACACTAGCGGGAAGCTCCTACGAGCAGTACTTC. Its translation is CSARDTLAGSSYEQYF.

This clonotype was seen many times. The V call is TRBV30, the J call TRBJ2-7; TRBD2 is a possible D gene (6 bases). CDR1 is GTSNPN, CDR2 SVGIG, per germline (reference sequence). Trimming pared 4 bases from V and 5 bases from J, leaving 18 bases between. The CDR3 runs 14 residues. CDR3 residues: CAWNPTGALHEQYF. In nucleotides, the CDR3 is TGTGCCTGGAACCCAACGGGAGCCCTCCACGAGCAGTACTTC.